Sequencing of this T cell receptor (beta chain) was carried out in a study of shared clonotypes between healthy human individuals. Original methodology: Filtering differed since immunoSEQ provided only junctions, with no quality scores. TCRdb keeps only in-frame clones here, not all; method: immunoSEQ multiplex PCR. D and trimming come from the DNA, and the V and J calls and clone size come from that table. The table includes about 1 million clones, approximately 76% detected once. The CDR3 runs 14 residues. V gave up 3 bases and J gave up 6 bases, with 15 bases separating them. Germline V gene sequence: CDR1 ENHRY, CDR2 SYGVKD.

This clonotype was obtained from a man between 18 and 29 years old in good health. Sequencing input: memory CD4+ T cells sorted from blood. Sample subset: CD45RA-negative fraction. V and J are TRBV10-3 and TRBJ2-7, with D uncertain. DNA for the CDR3: TGTGCCATCAGTGATCAACCCGAAGGGTCCGAGCAGTACTTC. Residues: CAISDQPEGSEQYF.